What follows is one T cell receptor (beta chain) and its context. The age range of participants was about 18 to 95 years, with residence in roughly 25 US areas. The study assigned cohorts using participant-reported clinical history. This CDR3 is built from 13 residues. CDR1 and CDR2 (germline): MNHEY, SVGAGI. Trimming shortened V by 6 bases and J by 1 base, and 10 bases separated the two germline ends. This table comes from immunoSEQ multiplex PCR, and its TCRdb copy is limited to in-frame clones, with some not included. The sample includes 400,000 to 500,000 clones, approximately 90% of them seen just once. The data were taken from a study of blood T cell repertoires in COVID-19. As for the study in general: Italy, Spain and the United States were the sources of the convalescent and acute COVID-19 samples.

This rearrangement joins TRBV6-5 to TRBJ2-7, with D unclear. This TCR came from a woman younger than 35 who had been exposed to COVID-19. The sequenced material came from PBMCs or T cells enriched from blood (not recorded which). CDR3 DNA sequence: TGTGCCAGCAGCACTGCTGTATCCTACGAGCAGTACTTC. Residues: CASSTAVSYEQYF.